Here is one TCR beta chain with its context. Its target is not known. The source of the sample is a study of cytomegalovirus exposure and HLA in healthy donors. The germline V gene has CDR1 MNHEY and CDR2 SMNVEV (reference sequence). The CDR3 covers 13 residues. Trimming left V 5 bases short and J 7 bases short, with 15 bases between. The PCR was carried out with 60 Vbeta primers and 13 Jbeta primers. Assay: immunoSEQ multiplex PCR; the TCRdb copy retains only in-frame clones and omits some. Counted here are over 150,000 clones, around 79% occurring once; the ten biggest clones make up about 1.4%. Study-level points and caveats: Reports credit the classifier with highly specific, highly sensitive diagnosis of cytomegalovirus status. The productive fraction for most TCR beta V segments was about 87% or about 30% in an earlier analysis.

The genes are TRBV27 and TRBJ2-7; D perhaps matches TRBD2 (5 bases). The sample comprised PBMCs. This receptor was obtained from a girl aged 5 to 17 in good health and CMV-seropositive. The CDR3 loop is CASSPPLVLEQYF. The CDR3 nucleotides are TGTGCCAGCAGTCCACCACTAGTCCTGGAGCAGTACTTC.